This T cell receptor beta chain was identified during a study of blood T cell repertoires in COVID-19. Study-level background: Sites in the United States, Italy and Spain provided acute and convalescent COVID-19 samples. PBMCs, B-cell-depleted T cells, or T cells provided the cDNA or gDNA that made up the material.

Repertoires were generated with immunoSEQ multiplex PCR, while TCRdb's copy carries only in-frame clones and drops some. The sample has around 300,000 clones, about 88% seen once. Cohorts were determined from participant-reported clinical history. All recovered Cohort 3 donors got two negative PCRs, got clearance, or saw symptom resolution. This TCR was sampled from a woman aged 50 to 65 who had recovered from COVID-19. The source material was PBMCs or T cells enriched from blood (not recorded which).

In nucleotides, the CDR3 is TGTGCCACCAGTGATCCGACTAGCGGCGTGTCTGAGCAGTTCTTC. This codes for CATSDPTSGVSEQFF. This chain connects TRBV24-1 to TRBJ2-1; 9 bases line up with TRBD2. Germline V gives CDR1 KGHDR, CDR2 SFDVKD. With V trimmed by 3 bases and J by 9 bases, 8 bases remained unmatched. CDR3 size: 15 residues.